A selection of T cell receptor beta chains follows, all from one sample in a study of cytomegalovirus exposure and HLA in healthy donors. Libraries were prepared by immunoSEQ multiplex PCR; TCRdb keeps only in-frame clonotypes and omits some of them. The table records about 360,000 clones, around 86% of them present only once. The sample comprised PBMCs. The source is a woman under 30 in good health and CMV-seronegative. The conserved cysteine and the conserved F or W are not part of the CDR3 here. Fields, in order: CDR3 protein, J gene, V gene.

ASTRDRGYPEAF,TRBJ1-1,TRBV7-6
ASSLHRMVTLGRNEKLF,TRBJ1-4,TRBV5-1
ASSPVGSTYQETQY,TRBJ2-5,TRBV5-1
ASSYSRSTYEQY,TRBJ2-7,TRBV6-5
ASRQQGLGYEQY,TRBJ2-7,TRBV11-2
ASSPFTSIPQQF,TRBJ2-1,TRBV4-1
ASSLNPGTGSSYEQY,TRBJ2-7,TRBV7-3
ASSSYDRVAKNIQY,TRBJ2-4,TRBV27
ASSFDRRNYEQY,TRBJ2-7,TRBV13
ASSVGGRNTEAF,TRBJ1-1,TRBV9
ASSTRGQKYTGELF,TRBJ2-2,TRBV11-2
ASSGRQGNLGEQY,TRBJ2-7,TRBV9
ASSRSTSGGVDEQF,TRBJ2-1,TRBV4-2
SARGQGEAF,TRBJ1-1,TRBV20-1
ASSPVVTDTQY,TRBJ2-3,TRBV7-6
ASSESPGQGYYEQY,TRBJ2-7,TRBV5-1
ASSTTRGTGNTIY,TRBJ1-3,TRBV5-6
ASSLASGLYNEQF,TRBJ2-1,TRBV4-1
AWIRTNTGELF,TRBJ2-2,TRBV30
ASSSGTSGKNEQF,TRBJ2-1,TRBV27
SASSDEQY,TRBJ2-7,TRBV20-1
ASSLDSFPSGANVLT,TRBJ2-6,TRBV5-6
ASSLRRDRPNTEAF,TRBJ1-1,TRBV2
AGRQGTGTGANVLT,TRBJ2-6,TRBV5-4
ASSEQGGNTGELF,TRBJ2-2,TRBV6-4
ASSSPRDRVDQPQH,TRBJ1-5,TRBV28
ASSSLGAVYNEQF,TRBJ2-1,TRBV27
AWSLMITSGSLNEQF,TRBJ2-1,TRBV30
ASSFPLTEAF,TRBJ1-1,TRBV28
ASSFPNTQY,TRBJ2-3,TRBV7-9
ASSLATGGTYTEAF,TRBJ1-1,TRBV7-2
ASSVVPNPGQGPETQY,TRBJ2-5,TRBV9
ASTPLAGYQETQY,TRBJ2-5,TRBV2
ASNLAGLAFYEQY,TRBJ2-7,TRBV6-1
ASSFAEGLGINSPLH,TRBJ1-6,TRBV5-5
ASSSLAGPYEQY,TRBJ2-7,TRBV5-6
AISTQGYEQY,TRBJ2-7,TRBV10-3
AQAKGINEQY,TRBJ2-7,TRBV2
ASSPRQGLATNEKLF,TRBJ1-4,TRBV27
ASSDERVYPRETQY,TRBJ2-5,TRBV6-1
ASSLAGGSSYEQY,TRBJ2-7,TRBV7-8
ASSRTTGANPYGYT,TRBJ1-2,TRBV7-9